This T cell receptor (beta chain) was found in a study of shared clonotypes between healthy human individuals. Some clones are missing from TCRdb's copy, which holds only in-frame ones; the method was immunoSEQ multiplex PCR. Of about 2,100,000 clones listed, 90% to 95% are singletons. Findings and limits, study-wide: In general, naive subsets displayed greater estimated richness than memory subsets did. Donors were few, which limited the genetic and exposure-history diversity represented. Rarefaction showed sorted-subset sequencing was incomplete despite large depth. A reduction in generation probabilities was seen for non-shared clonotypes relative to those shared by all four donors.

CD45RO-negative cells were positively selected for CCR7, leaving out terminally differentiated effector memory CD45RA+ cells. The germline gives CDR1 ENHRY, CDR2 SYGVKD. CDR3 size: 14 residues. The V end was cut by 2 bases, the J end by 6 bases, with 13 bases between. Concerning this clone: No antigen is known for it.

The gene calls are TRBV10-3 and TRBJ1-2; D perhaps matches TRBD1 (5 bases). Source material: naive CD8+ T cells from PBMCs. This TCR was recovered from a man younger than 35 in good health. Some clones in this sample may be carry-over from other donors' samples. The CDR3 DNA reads TGTGCCATCAGTGAGCCGGGGGGGGAGGATGGCTACACCTTC. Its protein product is CAISEPGGEDGYTF.